This TCR beta chain was captured in a study of response to subunit inactivated influenza vaccine. Overall study results and limits: The authors put forward the suggestion that each seasonal influenza vaccination may bring in only a limited number of new T cells.

In TCRdb, the RT-PCR reads were re-called with MiXCR into one record per CDR3 protein. Here the sample spans about 540,000 distinct CDR3 sequences, around 13% being singletons. The sample holds a few counts of this clonotype. Its specificity is not known. This CDR3 is 15 amino acids long. After removal of 5 bases from V and 1 base from J, the junction contained 5 bases not matched to a gene. The V gene's germline CDR1 is SGHTA and CDR2 FQGTGA. The clonotype comes from a man aged 50 to 60 who received an inactivated influenza vaccine. The V call is TRBV7-3, the J call TRBJ2-7; 10 bases fit TRBD2. The sample was PBMCs from blood, taken 11 to 12 days after vaccination. This chain's CDR3 is CASSRSGRGSYEQYF. The CDR3 nucleotides read TGTGCCAGCAGCAGAAGCGGGAGGGGGTCCTACGAGCAGTACTTC.